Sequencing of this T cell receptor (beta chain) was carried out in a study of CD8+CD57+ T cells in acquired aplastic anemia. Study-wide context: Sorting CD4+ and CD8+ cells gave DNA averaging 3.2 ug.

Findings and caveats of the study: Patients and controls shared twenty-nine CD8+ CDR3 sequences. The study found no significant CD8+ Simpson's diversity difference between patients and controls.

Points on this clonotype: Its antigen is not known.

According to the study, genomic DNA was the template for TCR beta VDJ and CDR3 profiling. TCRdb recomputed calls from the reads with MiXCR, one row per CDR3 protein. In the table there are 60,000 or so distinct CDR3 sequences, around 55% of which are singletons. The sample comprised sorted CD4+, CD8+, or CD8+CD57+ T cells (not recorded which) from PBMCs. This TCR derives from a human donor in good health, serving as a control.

CDR3 nucleotide sequence: TGTGCCAGCAGTCGCCAGGACCAAGAGACCCAGTACTTC. Translating gives CASSRQDQETQYF. The rearrangement uses TRBV2 and TRBJ2-5, with unresolved D. Germline CDR1 reads SNHLY; CDR2 reads FYNNEI. The CDR3 covers 13 residues. V lost 5 bases and J 0 bases, leaving 7 bases between the germline ends.